The 19 T cell receptor beta chains presented below share a single source sample, sequenced in a study of T cell changes during pregnancy in multiple sclerosis. Only in-frame clones appear in the TCRdb table, and some are missing; sequencing was by immunoSEQ multiplex PCR. The sample holds 47,000 or so clones; 94% are singletons and the top ten take over 0.4%. The sequences come from CD4+ T cells from peripheral blood mononuclear cells, collected in the first trimester of pregnancy. Receptor source: a female donor with multiple sclerosis, enrolled in a pregnancy study.

V and J are TRBV7-2 and TRBJ2-7; D perhaps matches TRBD1 (5 bases). This CDR3 has 12 residues. The germline V gene has CDR1 SGHTA and CDR2 FQGNSA. The V and J ends lost 11 bases and 1 base respectively, with 12 bases between them. The CDR3 nucleotides read TGTGCCCAATGGGGCGGTTCCTACGAGCAGTACTTC. This codes for CAQWGGSYEQYF. The entire variable domain, with the rest obtained from reference TRBV7-2 and TRBJ2-7, is as follows: GAGVSQSPSNKVTEKGKDVELRCDPISGHTALYWYRQSLGQGLEFLIYFQGNSAPDKSGLPSDRFSAERTGGSVSTLTIQRTQQEDSAVYLCAQWGGSYEQYFGPGTRLTVT.

This rearrangement joins TRBV9 to TRBJ2-1; TRBD2 might be the D (5 bases). The length of the CDR3 is 14 residues. Germline CDR1 and CDR2: SGDLS and YYNGEE. V was pared by 0 bases and J by 9 bases, with 13 bases between. CDR3 sequence (DNA): TGTGCCAGCAGCGTAGTTGGAGGCATGAGTGAGCAGTTCTTC. As protein: CASSVVGGMSEQFF.

The chain has TRBV5-4 and TRBJ2-2; maybe TRBD1 (5 bases). CDR1 and CDR2 (germline): SGHNT, YYREEE (reference sequence). Trimming took 4 bases from V and 5 from J, leaving 9 bases between them. This CDR3 is 13 amino acids long. The CDR3 DNA reads as TGTGCCAGCAGCAAAGGGGAAACCGGGGAGCTGTTTTTT. As protein: CASSKGETGELFF.

This chain connects TRBV18 to TRBJ1-5, with 10 bases lining up with TRBD1. The CDR3 is 16 residues long. The trim removed 3 bases at V and 4 bases at J, leaving 6 bases unmatched. Germline CDR1 is KGHSH and CDR2 is LQKENI. For the CDR3, the DNA is TGTGCCAGCTCACCCATACCGGGACAGGGGAATCAGCCCCAGCATTTT. Translating it yields CASSPIPGQGNQPQHF.

The J gene is TRBJ2-1, the V gene TRBV4-1; a weak D match, TRBD2 (6 bases). V lost 2 bases and J lost 12, with 23 bases in between. This CDR3 has 16 residues. Germline lookup yields CDR1 MGHRA and CDR2 YSYEKL. The CDR3 DNA reads as TGCGCCAGCAGCCAACAGCTGTCGCGGGGCCCGGCTAGGCAGTTCTTC. As protein: CASSQQLSRGPARQFF.

The rearrangement joins TRBV2 to TRBJ2-3; TRBD1 is a possible D gene (6 bases). Germline V gives CDR1 SNHLY, CDR2 FYNNEI. The CDR3 sequence is 12 residues long. V gave up 8 bases and J gave up 4 bases, with 10 bases separating them. CDR3 amino acids: CASSRTADTQYF. CDR3 coding DNA: TGTGCCAGCTCGAGGACAGCAGATACGCAGTATTTT. The full variable domain, rest sourced from reference TRBV2 and TRBJ2-3, is EPEVTQTPSHQVTQMGQEVILRCVPISNHLYFYWYRQILGQKVEFLVSFYNNEISEKSEIFDDQFSVERPDGSNFTLKIRSTKLEDSAMYFCASSRTADTQYFGPGTRLTVL.

V usage is TRBV5-6 and J usage is TRBJ1-2; TRBD1 agrees at 7 bases. V was pared by 2 bases and J by 7 bases, with 11 bases of the junction left unmatched. The germline gives CDR1 SGHDT, CDR2 YYEEEE. This CDR3 has 15 residues. In DNA form, the CDR3 reads TGTGCCAGCAGCTTCCCGGGACAGCTACTTTCTGGCTACACCTTC. Translated, it gives CASSFPGQLLSGYTF. Based on the CDR3 plus reference TRBV5-6 and TRBJ1-2, the full variable domain is DAGVTQSPTHLIKTRGQQVTLRCSPKSGHDTVSWYQQALGQGPQFIFQYYEEEERQRGNFPDRFSGHQFPNYSSELNVNALLLGDSALYLCASSFPGQLLSGYTFGSGTRLTVV.

The rearrangement joins TRBV9 to TRBJ1-4; unclear D gene. V shed 4 bases and J shed 13 bases, with 14 bases lying between them. The CDR3 sequence is 12 residues long. Germline V lookup: CDR1 SGDLS, CDR2 YYNGEE. The CDR3 nucleotides are TGTGCCAGCAGCCCGGCTCTAGGTCCACTGTTTTTT. Residues: CASSPALGPLFF.

This clone showed up just once. The chain recombines TRBV5-1 with TRBJ1-2; unclear D gene. The CDR3 loop spans 18 amino acids. The germline V gene encodes CDR1 SGHRS and CDR2 YFSETQ. The V end was cut by 0 bases, the J end by 4 bases, with 22 bases between. In nucleotides, the CDR3 is TGCGCCAGCAGCTTGGCGCCACCGGGCCGGGAGGGCAGCTATGGCTACACCTTC. Translating gives CASSLAPPGREGSYGYTF.

The sample holds one count of this clone. This chain links TRBV14 with TRBJ2-7, with D maybe TRBD2 (6 bases). V was cut by 4 bases and J by 3 bases, with 28 bases left in between. CDR3 length equals 19 residues. Germline-derived CDR1 and CDR2 are SGHDN and FVKESK. The CDR3 is CASSPLEAGRSYSFYEQYF. CDR3 coding DNA: TGTGCCAGCAGCCCCCTCGAGGCGGGACGCAGCTACTCCTTCTACGAGCAGTACTTC. Filled out from reference TRBV14 and TRBJ2-7, the complete variable domain reads EAGVTQFPSHSVIEKGQTVTLRCDPISGHDNLYWYRRVMGKEIKFLLHFVKESKQDESGMPNNRFLAERTGGTYSTLKVQPAELEDSGVYFCASSPLEAGRSYSFYEQYFGPGTRLTVT.

The rearrangement joins TRBV7-6 to TRBJ2-5, with 13 bases aligning to TRBD2. Germline loops: CDR1 SGHVS, CDR2 FNYEAQ. This CDR3 comprises 16 residues. After removal of 5 bases from V and 5 bases from J, the junction contained 8 bases not matched to a gene. CDR3 sequence reads: CASSRLLAGGPETQYF. In DNA, the CDR3 is TGTGCCAGCAGCCGATTACTAGCGGGGGGGCCGGAGACCCAGTACTTC. The full variable domain, completed using reference TRBV7-6 and TRBJ2-5, is GAGVSQSPRYKVTKRGQDVALRCDPISGHVSLYWYRQALGQGPEFLTYFNYEAQQDKSGLPNDRFSAERPEGSISTLTIQRTEQRDSAMYRCASSRLLAGGPETQYFGPGTRLLVL.

The V call is TRBV9, the J call TRBJ1-1, with D tentatively TRBD1 (6 bases). CDR3 size: 14 residues. The germline V gene has CDR1 SGDLS and CDR2 YYNGEE. Trimming took 0 bases from V and 3 from J, leaving 9 bases between them. DNA of the CDR3: TGTGCCAGCAGCGTAGTAGGGGGGGACACTGAAGCTTTCTTT. Amino acid sequence: CASSVVGGDTEAFF.

The CDR3 here is CASSPTPGQSSYEQYF. CDR3 nucleotides: TGTGCCAGCTCACCAACTCCGGGACAGAGCTCCTACGAGCAGTACTTC. The gene calls are TRBV18 and TRBJ2-7, with 7 bases identical to TRBD1. The J segment lost 0 bases and the V segment lost 2 bases, leaving 7 bases of the junction unmatched. The CDR3 is 16 amino acids. The germline V gene has CDR1 KGHSH and CDR2 LQKENI.

The chain employs TRBV7-8 and TRBJ2-2, with 11 bases lining up with TRBD2. Germline V gene sequence: CDR1 SGHVS, CDR2 FQNEAQ. V lost 0 bases and J lost 4; bases outside the gene matches: 4. This CDR3 spans 17 amino acids. CDR3 sequence: CASSLASGGAGTGELFF. The DNA of the CDR3 is TGTGCCAGCAGCTTAGCTAGCGGGGGGGCTGGCACCGGGGAGCTGTTTTTT.

The chain couples TRBV7-2 to TRBJ2-3, with D possibly matching TRBD1 (6 bases). The CDR3 length is 15 residues. CDR1 and CDR2 (germline): SGHTA, FQGNSA. V gave up 4 bases and J gave up 3 bases, with 14 bases separating them. CDR3 sequence (DNA): TGTGCCAGCAGCTCGTACAGGGTTGGGACAGATACGCAGTATTTT. Amino acid sequence: CASSSYRVGTDTQYF.

CDR3 nucleotide sequence: TGCAGCGTTCGGGACAGGGGATTCGACAATGAGCAGTTCTTC. This codes for CSVRDRGFDNEQFF. The rearrangement uses TRBV29-1 and TRBJ2-1, with 10 bases fitting TRBD1. CDR3 length: 14 residues. The V gene's germline CDR1 is SQVTM and CDR2 ANQGSEA. V lost 5 bases and J lost 5; bases outside the gene matches: 6.

CDR3 residues: CASSQGDRRGTDTQYF. The CDR3 DNA is TGCGCCAGCAGCCAAGGCGACAGGAGAGGCACAGATACGCAGTATTTT. The chain carries TRBV4-1 and TRBJ2-3; D is perhaps TRBD1 (6 bases). Per the germline V gene, CDR1 is MGHRA and CDR2 is YSYEKL. Trimming stripped 1 base from V and 1 base from J, with 12 bases between. The CDR3 length is 16 residues.

The chain uses TRBV29-1 and TRBJ1-2; 8 bases fit TRBD1. V lost 7 bases to trimming and J lost 6 bases; unmatched junction nucleotides: 4. From germline, CDR1 is SQVTM and CDR2 ANQGSEA. The CDR3 runs 11 residues. For the CDR3, the DNA is TGCAGCGGGGGACAGGAAAATGGCTACACCTTC. Translation gives CSGGQENGYTF.

This chain links TRBV14 with TRBJ1-1; D might be TRBD1 (6 bases). Germline values: CDR1 SGHDN, CDR2 FVKESK. V gave up 3 bases and J gave up 4 bases, with 18 bases separating them. The CDR3 spans 16 residues. CDR3 region: CASSQRGGSSPTEAFF. CDR3 nucleotide sequence: TGTGCCAGCAGCCAGAGGGGGGGAAGTTCGCCCACTGAAGCTTTCTTT.